This T cell receptor beta chain came from a study of blood T cell repertoires in COVID-19. The CDR3 is made up of 14 amino acids. Germline assignment: CDR1 SGHRS and CDR2 YFSETQ. The ends lost 5 bases at V and 1 base at J; junction bases unmatched: 2. The data were produced by immunoSEQ multiplex PCR, yet TCRdb's version contains in-frame clones alone and is incomplete. This table has 250,000 or so clones, around nine tenths appearing once. Material: PBMCs or T cells enriched from blood (not recorded which). The chain is built from TRBV5-1 and TRBJ2-2; 7 nucleotides match TRBD1. This receptor was taken from a woman aged 18-29 years who had recovered from COVID-19. CDR3 protein: CASRGQRNTGELFF. As DNA, the CDR3 is TGCGCCAGCAGGGGACAGCGGAACACCGGGGAGCTGTTTTTT.